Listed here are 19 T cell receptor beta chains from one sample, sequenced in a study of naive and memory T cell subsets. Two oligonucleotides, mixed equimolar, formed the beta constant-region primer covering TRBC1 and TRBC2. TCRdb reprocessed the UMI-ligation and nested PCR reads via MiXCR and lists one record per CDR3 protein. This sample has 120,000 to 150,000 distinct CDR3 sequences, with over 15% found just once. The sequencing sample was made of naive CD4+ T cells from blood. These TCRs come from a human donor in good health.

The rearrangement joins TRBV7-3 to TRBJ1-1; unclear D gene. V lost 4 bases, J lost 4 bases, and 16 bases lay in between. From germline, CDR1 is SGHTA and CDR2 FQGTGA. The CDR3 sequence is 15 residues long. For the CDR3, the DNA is TGTGCCAGCAGCTCTGGACGGACCCTTTTCACTGAAGCTTTCTTT. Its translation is CASSSGRTLFTEAFF. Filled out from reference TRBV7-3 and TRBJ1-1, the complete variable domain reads GAGVSQTPSNKVTEKGKYVELRCDPISGHTALYWYRQSLGQGPEFLIYFQGTGAADDSGLPNDRFFAVRPEGSVSTLKIQRTERGDSAVYLCASSSGRTLFTEAFFGQGTRLTVV.

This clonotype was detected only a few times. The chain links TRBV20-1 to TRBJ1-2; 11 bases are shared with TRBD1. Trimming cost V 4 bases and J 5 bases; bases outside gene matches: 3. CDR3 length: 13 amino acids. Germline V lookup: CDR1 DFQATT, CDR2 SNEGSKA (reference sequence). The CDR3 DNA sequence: TGCAGTGCTACCGGGACAGGGGGTTATGGCTACACCTTC. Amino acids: CSATGTGGYGYTF.

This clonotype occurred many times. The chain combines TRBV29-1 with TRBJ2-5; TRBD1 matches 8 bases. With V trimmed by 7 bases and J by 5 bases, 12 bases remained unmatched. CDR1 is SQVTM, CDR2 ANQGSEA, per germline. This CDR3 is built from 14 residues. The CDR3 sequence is CSAESDRAGETQYF. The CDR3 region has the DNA TGCAGCGCCGAATCGGACAGGGCAGGGGAGACCCAGTACTTC.

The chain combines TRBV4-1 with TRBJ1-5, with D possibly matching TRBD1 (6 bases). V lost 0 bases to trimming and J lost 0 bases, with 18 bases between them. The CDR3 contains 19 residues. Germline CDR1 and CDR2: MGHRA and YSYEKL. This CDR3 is CASSQERRQGIHSNQPQHF. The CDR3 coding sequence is TGCGCCAGCAGCCAAGAGAGGAGGCAGGGGATACATAGCAATCAGCCCCAGCATTTT.

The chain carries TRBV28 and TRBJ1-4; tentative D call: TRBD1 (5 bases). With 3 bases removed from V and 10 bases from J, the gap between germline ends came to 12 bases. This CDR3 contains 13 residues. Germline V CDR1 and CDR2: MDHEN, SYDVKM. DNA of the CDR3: TGTGCCAGCAGTTTGGGGCAGGTTGTAAAACTGTTTTTT. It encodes CASSLGQVVKLFF.

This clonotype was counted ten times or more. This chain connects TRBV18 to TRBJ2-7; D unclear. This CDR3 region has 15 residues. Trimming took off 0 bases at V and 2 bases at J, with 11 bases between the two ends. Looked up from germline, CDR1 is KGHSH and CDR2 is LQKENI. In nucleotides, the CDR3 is TGTGCCAGCTCACCACCGTCGGCAACGGCCTACGAGCAGTACTTC. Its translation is CASSPPSATAYEQYF.

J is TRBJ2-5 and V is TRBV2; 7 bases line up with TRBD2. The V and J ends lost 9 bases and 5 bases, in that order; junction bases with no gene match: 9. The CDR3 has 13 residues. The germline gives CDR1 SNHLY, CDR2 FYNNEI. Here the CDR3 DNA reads TGTGCCAGTGCCGCCGGGAGGTTGGAGACCCAGTACTTC. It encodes CASAAGRLETQYF.

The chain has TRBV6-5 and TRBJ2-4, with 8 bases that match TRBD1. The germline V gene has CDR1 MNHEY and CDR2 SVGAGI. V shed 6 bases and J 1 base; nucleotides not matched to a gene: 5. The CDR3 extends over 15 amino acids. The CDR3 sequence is CASRPTGGAKNIQYF. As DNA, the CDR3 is TGTGCCAGCAGACCCACAGGGGGGGCCAAAAACATTCAGTACTTC.

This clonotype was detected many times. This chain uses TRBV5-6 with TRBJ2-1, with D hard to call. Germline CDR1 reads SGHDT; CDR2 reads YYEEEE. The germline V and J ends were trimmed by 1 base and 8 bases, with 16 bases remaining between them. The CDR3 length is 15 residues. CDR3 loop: CASSLRRTLSDEQFF. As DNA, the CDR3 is TGTGCCAGCAGCTTGAGGCGTACGCTCAGCGATGAGCAGTTCTTC.

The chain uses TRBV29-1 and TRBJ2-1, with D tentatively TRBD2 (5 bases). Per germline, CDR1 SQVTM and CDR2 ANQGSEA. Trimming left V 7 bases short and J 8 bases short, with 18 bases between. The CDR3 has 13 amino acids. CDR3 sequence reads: CSAADGIRDEQFF. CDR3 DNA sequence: TGCAGCGCCGCGGACGGGATTCGGGATGAGCAGTTCTTC.

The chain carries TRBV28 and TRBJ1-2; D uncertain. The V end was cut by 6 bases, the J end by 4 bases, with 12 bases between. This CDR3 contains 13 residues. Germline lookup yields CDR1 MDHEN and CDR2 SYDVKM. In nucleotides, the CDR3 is TGTGCCAGCAGAGGGCCCCGTTTCTATGGCTACACCTTC. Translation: CASRGPRFYGYTF.

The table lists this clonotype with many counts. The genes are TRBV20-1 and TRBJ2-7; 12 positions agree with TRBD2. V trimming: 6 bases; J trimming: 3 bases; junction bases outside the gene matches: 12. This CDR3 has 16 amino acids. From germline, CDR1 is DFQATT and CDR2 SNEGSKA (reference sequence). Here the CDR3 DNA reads TGCAGTGCCCGCGAAAGACCGGGACTAGCGGGCTACGAGCAGTACTTC. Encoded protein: CSARERPGLAGYEQYF.

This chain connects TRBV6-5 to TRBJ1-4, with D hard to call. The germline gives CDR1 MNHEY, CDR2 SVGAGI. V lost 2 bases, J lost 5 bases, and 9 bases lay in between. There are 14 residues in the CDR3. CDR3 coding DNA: TGTGCCAGCAGTTACGACACGGGGAATGAAAAACTGTTTTTT. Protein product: CASSYDTGNEKLFF.

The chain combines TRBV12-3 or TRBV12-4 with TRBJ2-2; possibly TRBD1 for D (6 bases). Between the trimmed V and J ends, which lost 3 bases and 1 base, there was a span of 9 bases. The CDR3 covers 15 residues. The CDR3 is CASSLETGNTGELFF. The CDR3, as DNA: TGTGCCAGCAGTTTGGAGACAGGGAACACCGGGGAGCTGTTTTTT.

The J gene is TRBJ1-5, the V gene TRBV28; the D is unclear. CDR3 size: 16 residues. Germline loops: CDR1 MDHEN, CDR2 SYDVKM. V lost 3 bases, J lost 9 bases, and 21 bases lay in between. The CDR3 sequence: CASSFAPDTSLRPQHF. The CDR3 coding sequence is TGTGCCAGCAGTTTCGCCCCTGACACCTCTCTAAGGCCCCAGCATTTT.

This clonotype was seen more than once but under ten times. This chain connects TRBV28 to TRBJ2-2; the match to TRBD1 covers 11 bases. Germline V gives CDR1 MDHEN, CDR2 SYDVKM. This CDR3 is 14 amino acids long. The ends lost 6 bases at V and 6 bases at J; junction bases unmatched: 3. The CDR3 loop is CASRGTGGSGELFF. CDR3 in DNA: TGTGCCAGCAGGGGGACAGGGGGATCCGGGGAGCTGTTTTTT.

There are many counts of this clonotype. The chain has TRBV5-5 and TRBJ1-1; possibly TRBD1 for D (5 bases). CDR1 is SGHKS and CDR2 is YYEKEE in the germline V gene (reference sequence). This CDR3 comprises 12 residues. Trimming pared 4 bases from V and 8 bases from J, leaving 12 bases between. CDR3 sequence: CASSTTGTEAFF. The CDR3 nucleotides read TGTGCCAGCAGCACCACCGGGACGGAAGCTTTCTTT.

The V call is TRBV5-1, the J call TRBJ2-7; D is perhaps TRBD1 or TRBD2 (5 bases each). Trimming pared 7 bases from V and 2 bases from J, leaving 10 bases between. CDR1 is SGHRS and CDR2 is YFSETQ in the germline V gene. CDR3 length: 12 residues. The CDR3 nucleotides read TGCGCCAGCGGCAGGGACGCCTACGAGCAGTACTTC. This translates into CASGRDAYEQYF. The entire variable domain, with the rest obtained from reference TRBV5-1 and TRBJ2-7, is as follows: KAGVTQTPRYLIKTRGQQVTLSCSPISGHRSVSWYQQTPGQGLQFLFEYFSETQRNKGNFPGRFSGRQFSNSRSEMNVSTLELGDSALYLCASGRDAYEQYFGPGTRLTVT.

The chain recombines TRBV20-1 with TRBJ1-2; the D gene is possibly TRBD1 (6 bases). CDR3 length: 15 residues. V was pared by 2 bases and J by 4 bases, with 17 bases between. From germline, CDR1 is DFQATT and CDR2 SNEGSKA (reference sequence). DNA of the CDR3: TGCAGTGCTAGACCTATCGGGGTAGGGGGCTATGGCTACACCTTC. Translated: CSARPIGVGGYGYTF.